The rows below give T cell receptor beta chains drawn from one sample of a study of OX40 agonist ivuxolimab in advanced cancers. Profiling relied on immunoSEQ multiplex PCR, and the TCRdb table lists in-frame clones only, not all of them. Of tens of thousands of clones listed, approximately 84% are singletons. The material sequenced was CD4+ or CD8+ T cells sorted from blood, taken in a trial of the OX40 agonist ivuxolimab. These receptors all come from an adult with an advanced solid tumor such as melanoma, head and neck, liver or kidney cancer. CDR3s include the opening cysteine and the closing phenylalanine or tryptophan. The D gene is left open where the match is weak. Clone size is shown for a subset of rows, as once, few, many or a class of expanded clone.

NA TRBJ2-7 NA TRBV11-1 TGTGCCAGCAGCTTAGAGGTATACGAGCAGTACTTC CASSLEVYEQYF
NA TRBJ1-2 few TRBV5-1 TGCGCCAGCAGCCTGGACGGAACTAACTATGGCTACACCTTC CASSLDGTNYGYTF
NA TRBJ2-7 NA TRBV30 TGTGCCTGGAGTGTATCCCTCGAGCAGTACTTC CAWSVSLEQYF
TRBD2 TRBJ2-7 NA TRBV27 TGTGCCAGCAGTGACCCGACTAGCGGGACGTACGAGCAGTACTTC CASSDPTSGTYEQYF
TRBD1 TRBJ1-3 NA TRBV6-1 TGTGCCAGCAGTGTTGACAGGGGGACTGGAAACACCATATATTTT CASSVDRGTGNTIYF
NA TRBJ2-3 NA TRBV6-5 TGTGCCAGCAGTTACGGGGCCTCCCCAGATACGCAGTATTTT CASSYGASPDTQYF
TRBD2 TRBJ2-7 NA TRBV4-1 TGCGCCAGCAGCCAATCCTTCGGACTAGCGGGCTCCGAGCAGTACTTC CASSQSFGLAGSEQYF
NA TRBJ1-1 NA TRBV28 TGTGCCAGCAGTTTAGGGCTTTGGGCTTTCTTT CASSLGLWAFF
NA TRBJ2-7 few TRBV4-1 TGCGCCAGCAGTGCTACCGGGAGTTACGAGCAGTACTTC CASSATGSYEQYF
NA TRBJ2-5 NA TRBV4-1 TGCGCCAGCAGCCAAGATCCAGGTTTGCTGGAGACCCAGTACTTC CASSQDPGLLETQYF
NA TRBJ1-1 NA TRBV6-5 TGTGCCAGCAGTTACACAGATTACACTGAAGCTTTCTTT CASSYTDYTEAFF
TRBD2 TRBJ2-3 few TRBV4-1 TGCGCCAGCAGCCCTCTAGCGGGAGTGGATACGCAGTATTTT CASSPLAGVDTQYF
TRBD2 TRBJ2-1 NA TRBV28 TGTGCCAGCCACAGCCCGGGACTAGATCTCTACAATGAGCAGTTCTTC CASHSPGLDLYNEQFF
NA TRBJ2-7 NA TRBV11-3 TGTGCCAGCAGCTCAAGGGACGGCTCCTACGAGCAGTACTTC CASSSRDGSYEQYF
NA TRBJ2-1 NA TRBV9 TGTGCCAGCAGCGTGACGACTAGCTACAATGAGCAGTTCTTC CASSVTTSYNEQFF
TRBD2 TRBJ2-3 NA TRBV9 TGTGCCAGCATGAGCGGGAGGGCCGTGACAGATACGCAGTATTTT CASMSGRAVTDTQYF
NA TRBJ2-1 NA TRBV7-3 TGTGCCAGCAGCTCAGGTTCATTACGTTACAATGAGCAGTTCTTC CASSSGSLRYNEQFF
NA TRBJ2-5 NA TRBV7-3 TGTGCCAGCAGCTTAGGGAGACACGCTCAAGAGACCCAGTACTTC CASSLGRHAQETQYF
NA TRBJ2-7 NA TRBV14 TGTGCCAGCAGCCAAGATCGTTCTAGTTGGTACGAGCAGTACTTC CASSQDRSSWYEQYF
NA TRBJ2-1 NA TRBV7-3 TGTGCCAGCAGCTTAGGGCCAGCCTTAGTGGAGGATGAGCAGTTCTTC CASSLGPALVEDEQFF
NA TRBJ2-1 few TRBV28 TGTGCCAGCAGTCCCCCCGTTAGGAGCGAGCAGTTCTTC CASSPPVRSEQFF
NA TRBJ2-1 NA TRBV5-1 TGCGCCAGCAGCCCGGATACCAATGAGCAGTTCTTC CASSPDTNEQFF